This entry lists 19 T cell receptor beta chains sequenced from one sample in a study of identical twins. MiXCR, applied by TCRdb to the 5' RACE reads, yields one record per CDR3 protein. The data hold around 570,000 distinct CDR3 sequences, with around a tenth observed a single time. The sample was also linked to a second study, of yellow fever vaccine responses in identical twins.

The specimen was PBMCs. These receptors were taken from a woman between 18 and 29 years old in good health.

At least ten counts were recorded for this clonotype. The V call is TRBV10-3, the J call TRBJ2-7; tentatively, D is TRBD2 (6 bases). The CDR3 has 12 residues. Trimming took 11 bases from V and 0 from J, leaving 11 bases between them. Germline lookup yields CDR1 ENHRY and CDR2 SYGVKD. CDR3 nucleotides: TGTGCCGGAGGGACGGACTCCTACGAGCAGTACTTC. This translates into CAGGTDSYEQYF.

This clonotype occurred many times. The chain couples TRBV7-9 to TRBJ2-6; tentative D call: TRBD2 (5 bases). The V end lost 5 bases, the J end lost 4 bases, and 6 bases lay between the germline ends. This CDR3 has 13 residues. Germline V CDR1 and CDR2: SEHNR, FQNEAQ (reference sequence). The chain's CDR3 is CASSPGGANVLTF. Written as DNA, the CDR3 is TGTGCCAGCAGCCCGGGAGGGGCCAACGTCCTGACTTTC.

This clonotype has more than one count but fewer than ten. V usage is TRBV18 and J usage is TRBJ2-7, with D perhaps matching TRBD1 or TRBD2 (5 bases each). This CDR3 region has 17 residues. V shed 0 bases and J shed 5 bases, with 20 bases lying between them. Germline assignment: CDR1 KGHSH and CDR2 LQKENI. The CDR3 nucleotides are TGTGCCAGCTCACCACCGGAGAGGGACCCCTCGTCCCACGAGCAGTACTTC. It encodes CASSPPERDPSSHEQYF.

This clonotype was detected only a few times. V usage is TRBV10-3 and J usage is TRBJ2-5, with D possibly matching TRBD2 (5 bases). Germline-derived CDR1 and CDR2 are ENHRY and SYGVKD. V was trimmed by 6 bases and J by 2 bases, leaving 13 bases between them. CDR3 size: 14 residues. The CDR3 reads CAISAGIRQETQYF. CDR3 nucleotides: TGTGCCATCAGCGCCGGGATCCGACAAGAGACCCAGTACTTC.

This clonotype turned up a few times. The genes are TRBV20-1 and TRBJ2-1, with 11 nucleotides matching TRBD2. This CDR3 region has 14 residues. CDR1 is DFQATT and CDR2 is SNEGSKA in the germline V gene (reference sequence). J gave up 10 bases and V 1 base, and 6 bases lay outside the gene matches. The CDR3 nucleotides are TGCAGTGCTAGAGTGGGTAGCGGGAGGGGCGAGCAGTTCTTC. Its protein is CSARVGSGRGEQFF.

As for this clonotype: Possible read error: a much larger clone is one base away. As the CDR3 is not closed by the conserved phenylalanine or tryptophan, this likely results from a read error. The chain couples TRBV9 to TRBJ2-3, with D possibly matching TRBD1 (6 bases). Trimming stripped 1 base from V and 2 bases from J, with 11 bases between. In germline, CDR1 is SGDLS, CDR2 YYNGEE. There are 15 residues in the CDR3. As DNA, the CDR3 is TGTGCCAGCAGCGTACAGGGGACCCCCACAGATACGCAGTATCTT. The encoded protein is CASSVQGTPTDTQYL.

This clonotype was seen at least ten times. This chain joins TRBV3-1 and TRBJ2-5; the match to TRBD1 covers 7 bases. Germline-derived CDR1 and CDR2 are LGHDT and YNNKEL (reference sequence). This CDR3 spans 15 amino acids. Losses at the gene ends were 7 bases for V and 2 bases for J; bases not matched to a gene: 10. CDR3 in DNA: TGTGCCAGCACGACAGGGCCTGCATCACAAGAGACCCAGTACTTC. The encoded protein is CASTTGPASQETQYF.

This clonotype was counted many times. The chain recombines TRBV12-3 or TRBV12-4 with TRBJ2-5; D not resolved. The CDR3 extends over 12 amino acids. V shed 0 bases and J shed 3 bases, with 2 bases lying between them. CDR3 bases: TGTGCCAGCAGTTTAGCGGAAGAGACCCAGTACTTC. It specifies CASSLAEETQYF.

The chain recombines TRBV28 with TRBJ2-7; TRBD1 matches at 7 bases. The trim removed 6 bases at V and 8 bases at J, leaving 10 bases unmatched. The CDR3 has 13 residues. Germline CDR1 is MDHEN and CDR2 is SYDVKM. CDR3 sequence reads: CASSPGQTQKQYF. DNA of the CDR3: TGTGCCAGCAGCCCGGGACAGACCCAGAAGCAGTACTTC.

Ten or more counts support this clonotype. The chain combines TRBV4-3 with TRBJ1-6, with 8 bases matching TRBD1. Germline lookup yields CDR1 LGHNA and CDR2 YSLEER. V was pared by 1 base and J by 10 bases, with 9 bases of the junction left unmatched. The CDR3 loop spans 16 amino acids. The chain's CDR3 is CASSQGIGTGGSPLHF. CDR3 nucleotides: TGCGCCAGCAGCCAAGGGATTGGAACAGGGGGATCACCCCTCCACTTT.

The V gene is TRBV9, the J gene TRBJ1-5; D uncertain. This CDR3 is 14 amino acids long. Germline CDR1 SGDLS, CDR2 YYNGEE. Trimming stripped 2 bases from V and 5 bases from J, with 11 bases between. CDR3 sequence: CASSVGSSYQPQHF. For the CDR3, the DNA is TGTGCCAGCAGCGTTGGGAGTTCGTATCAGCCCCAGCATTTT. The full variable domain, its missing parts supplied by reference TRBV9 and TRBJ1-5, is DSGVTQTPKHLITATGQRVTLRCSPRSGDLSVYWYQQSLDQGLQFLIQYYNGEERAKGNILERFSAQQFPDLHSELNLSSLELGDSALYFCASSVGSSYQPQHFGDGTRLSIL.

This clonotype was detected only a few times. The chain combines TRBV5-1 with TRBJ2-5; TRBD2 is a possible D gene (6 bases). CDR1 SGHRS and CDR2 YFSETQ come from the germline V gene. The V and J ends lost 1 base and 4 bases respectively, with 14 bases between them. This CDR3 is 15 amino acids long. The CDR3 protein is CASSLSTSPRETQYF. In DNA, the CDR3 is TGCGCCAGCAGCTTGAGCACTAGCCCGCGAGAGACCCAGTACTTC. Using reference TRBV5-1 and TRBJ2-5 for the parts outside the CDR3, the full variable domain is KAGVTQTPRYLIKTRGQQVTLSCSPISGHRSVSWYQQTPGQGLQFLFEYFSETQRNKGNFPGRFSGRQFSNSRSEMNVSTLELGDSALYLCASSLSTSPRETQYFGPGTRLLVL.

This chain uses TRBV12-3 or TRBV12-4 with TRBJ2-2; 11 bases match TRBD2. The CDR3 length is 17 residues. Germline trimming cut 5 bases from V and 7 bases from J; bases unmatched to any gene: 12. DNA for the CDR3: TGTGCCAGCAGTAGAAATAGCGGGGGGGCCTTTAGCGGGGAGCTGTTTTTT. Translating gives CASSRNSGGAFSGELFF.

The chain combines TRBV7-8 with TRBJ2-3; D is undetermined. Per the germline V gene, CDR1 is SGHVS and CDR2 is FQNEAQ. V lost 6 bases to trimming and J lost 0 bases, with 13 bases between them. This CDR3 is 15 amino acids long. The CDR3 reads CASRGSGKSTDTQYF. CDR3 nucleotide sequence: TGTGCCAGCAGGGGGTCCGGAAAGAGCACAGATACGCAGTATTTT.

This clonotype was observed a handful of times. One junction end disagrees with the germline gene, perhaps due to a read error. This chain uses TRBV20-1 with TRBJ2-1; possible D gene TRBD2, 6 bases. The germline CDR1 and CDR2 sequences are DFQATT and SNEGSKA (reference sequence). The CDR3 has 8 residues. CDR3 nucleotides: TGCAGTGCTGGCTTAGCGGTGTTC. Translating gives CSAGLAVF.

This clonotype has a handful of counts. The chain combines TRBV7-3 with TRBJ2-2; D remains unclear. V was clipped by 6 bases and J by 8 bases, with 7 bases between them. CDR1 is SGHTA and CDR2 is FQGTGA in the germline V gene. CDR3 size: 11 residues. The CDR3 DNA reads TGTGCCAGCAGGGGAATGGGGGAGCTGTTTTTT. This gives the protein CASRGMGELFF.

The table lists this clonotype with many counts. The chain uses TRBV4-3 and TRBJ2-3, with D uncertain. CDR1 is LGHNA, CDR2 YSLEER, per germline. The length of the CDR3 is 15 residues. Trimming took 1 base from V and 0 from J, leaving 8 bases between them. CDR3 sequence (DNA): TGCGCCAGCAGCCAAGGGGTGTTAAGCACAGATACGCAGTATTTT. Encoded protein: CASSQGVLSTDTQYF.

This clonotype was counted at least ten times. The chain recombines TRBV29-1 with TRBJ2-3; 7 bases agree with TRBD1. The CDR3 covers 12 residues. The germline V gene encodes CDR1 SQVTM and CDR2 ANQGSEA. V trimming: 5 bases; J trimming: 4 bases; junction bases outside the gene matches: 3. The CDR3 loop is CSVWDSPDTQYF. The DNA for the CDR3 is TGCAGCGTTTGGGACAGTCCAGATACGCAGTATTTT.

This chain joins TRBV11-2 and TRBJ2-5, with D perhaps being TRBD1 or TRBD2 (7 bases each). The CDR3 consists of 18 residues. V was clipped by 5 bases and J by 5 bases, with 27 bases between them. Per germline, CDR1 SGHAT and CDR2 FQNNGV. The CDR3 is CASSPSGGGFGVRETQYF. The DNA for the CDR3 is TGTGCCAGCAGCCCCTCAGGGGGGGGATTTGGTGTACGCGAGACCCAGTACTTC.